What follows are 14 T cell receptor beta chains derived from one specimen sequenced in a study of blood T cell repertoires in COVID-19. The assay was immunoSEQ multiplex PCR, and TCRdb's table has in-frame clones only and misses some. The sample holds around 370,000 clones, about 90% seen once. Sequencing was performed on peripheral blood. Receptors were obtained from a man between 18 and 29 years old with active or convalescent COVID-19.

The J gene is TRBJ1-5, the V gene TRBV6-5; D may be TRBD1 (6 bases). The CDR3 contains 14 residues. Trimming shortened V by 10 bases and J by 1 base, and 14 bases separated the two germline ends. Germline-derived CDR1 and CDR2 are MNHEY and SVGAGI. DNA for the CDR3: TGTGCCACCGCTACACAGGGCAGCAATCAGCCCCAGCATTTT. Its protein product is CATATQGSNQPQHF.

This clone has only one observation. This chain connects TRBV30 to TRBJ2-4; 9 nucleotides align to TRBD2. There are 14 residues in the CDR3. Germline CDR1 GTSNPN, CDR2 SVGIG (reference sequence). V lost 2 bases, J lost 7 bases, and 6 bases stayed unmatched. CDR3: CAWSMASGGNIQYF. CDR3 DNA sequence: TGTGCCTGGAGTATGGCCAGCGGGGGGAACATTCAGTACTTC.

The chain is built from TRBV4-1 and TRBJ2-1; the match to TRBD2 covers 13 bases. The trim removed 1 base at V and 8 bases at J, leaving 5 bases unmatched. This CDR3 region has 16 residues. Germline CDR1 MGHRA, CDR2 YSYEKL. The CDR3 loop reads CASSQGTSGSPDEQFF. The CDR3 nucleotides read TGCGCCAGCAGCCAAGGGACTAGCGGGAGCCCCGATGAGCAGTTCTTC.

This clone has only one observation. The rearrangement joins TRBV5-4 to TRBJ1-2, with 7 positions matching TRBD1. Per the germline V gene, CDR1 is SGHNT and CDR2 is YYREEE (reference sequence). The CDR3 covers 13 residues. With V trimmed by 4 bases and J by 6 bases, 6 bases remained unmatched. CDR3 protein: CASSVQGENGYTF. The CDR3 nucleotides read TGTGCCAGCAGCGTCCAGGGGGAAAATGGCTACACCTTC.

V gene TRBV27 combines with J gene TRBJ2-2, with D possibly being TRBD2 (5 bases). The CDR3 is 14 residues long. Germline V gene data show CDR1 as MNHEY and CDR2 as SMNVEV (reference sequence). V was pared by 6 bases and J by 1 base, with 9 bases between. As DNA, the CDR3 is TGTGCCAGCAGGCTCGGGATGAACACCGGGGAGCTGTTTTTT. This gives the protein CASRLGMNTGELFF.

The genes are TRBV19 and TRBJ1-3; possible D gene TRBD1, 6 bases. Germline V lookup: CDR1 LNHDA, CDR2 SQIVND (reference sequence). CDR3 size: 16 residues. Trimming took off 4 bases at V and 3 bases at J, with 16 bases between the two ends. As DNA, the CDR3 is TGTGCCAGTAGTACCCGGACAGATATGTATGGAAACACCATATATTTT. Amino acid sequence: CASSTRTDMYGNTIYF.

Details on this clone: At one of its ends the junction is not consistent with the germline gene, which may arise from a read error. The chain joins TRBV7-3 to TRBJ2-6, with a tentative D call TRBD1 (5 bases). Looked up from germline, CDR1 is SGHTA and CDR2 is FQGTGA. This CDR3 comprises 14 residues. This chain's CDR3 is CASSFPSGANVLTF. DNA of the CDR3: TGTGCCAGCAGCTTTCCCTCTGGGGCCAACGTGCTGACTTTC.

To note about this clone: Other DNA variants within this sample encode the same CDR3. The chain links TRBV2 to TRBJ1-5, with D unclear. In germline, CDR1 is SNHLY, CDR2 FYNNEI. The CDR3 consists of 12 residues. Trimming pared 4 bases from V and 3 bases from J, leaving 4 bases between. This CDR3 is CASSGNNQPQHF. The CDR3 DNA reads TGTGCCAGCAGTGGTAACAATCAGCCCCAGCATTTT.

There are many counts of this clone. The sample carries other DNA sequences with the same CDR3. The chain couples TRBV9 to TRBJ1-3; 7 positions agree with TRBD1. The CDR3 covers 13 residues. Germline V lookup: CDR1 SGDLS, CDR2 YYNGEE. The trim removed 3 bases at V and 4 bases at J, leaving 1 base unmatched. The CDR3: CASSATGGNTIYF. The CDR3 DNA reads TGTGCCAGCAGCGCGACAGGGGGAAACACCATATATTTT.

The CDR3 sequence is CASSVAGTGFTEAFF. CDR3 nucleotides: TGTGCCAGCAGCGTTGCCGGGACAGGGTTCACTGAAGCTTTCTTT. The chain combines TRBV9 with TRBJ1-1; 9 nucleotides match TRBD1. The germline V gene has CDR1 SGDLS and CDR2 YYNGEE. The CDR3 runs to 15 residues. Losses at the gene ends were 2 bases for V and 4 bases for J; bases not matched to a gene: 6.

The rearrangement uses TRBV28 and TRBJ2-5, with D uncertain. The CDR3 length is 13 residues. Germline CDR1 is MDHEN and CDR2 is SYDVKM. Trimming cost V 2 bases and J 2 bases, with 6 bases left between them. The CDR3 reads CASSLGIQETQYF. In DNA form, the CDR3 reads TGTGCCAGCAGTTTAGGCATACAAGAGACCCAGTACTTC.

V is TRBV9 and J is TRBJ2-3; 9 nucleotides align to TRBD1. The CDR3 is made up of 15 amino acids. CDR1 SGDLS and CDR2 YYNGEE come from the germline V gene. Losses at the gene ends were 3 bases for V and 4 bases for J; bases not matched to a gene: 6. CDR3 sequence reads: CASSAGDRGSDTQYF. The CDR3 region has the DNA TGTGCCAGCAGCGCCGGAGACAGGGGGTCAGATACGCAGTATTTT.

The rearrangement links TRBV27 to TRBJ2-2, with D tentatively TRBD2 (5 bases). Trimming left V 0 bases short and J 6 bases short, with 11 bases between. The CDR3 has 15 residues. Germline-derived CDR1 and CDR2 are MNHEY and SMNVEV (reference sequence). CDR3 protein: CASSLSTRGAGELFF. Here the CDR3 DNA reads TGTGCCAGCAGTTTATCTACCCGGGGAGCCGGGGAGCTGTTTTTT.

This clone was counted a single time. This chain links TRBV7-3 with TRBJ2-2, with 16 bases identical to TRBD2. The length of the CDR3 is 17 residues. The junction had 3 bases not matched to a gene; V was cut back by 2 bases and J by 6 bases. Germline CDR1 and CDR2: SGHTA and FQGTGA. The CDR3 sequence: CASSLDGTSGRAGELFF. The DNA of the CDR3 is TGTGCCAGCAGCTTAGACGGGACTAGCGGGAGGGCCGGGGAGCTGTTTTTT.